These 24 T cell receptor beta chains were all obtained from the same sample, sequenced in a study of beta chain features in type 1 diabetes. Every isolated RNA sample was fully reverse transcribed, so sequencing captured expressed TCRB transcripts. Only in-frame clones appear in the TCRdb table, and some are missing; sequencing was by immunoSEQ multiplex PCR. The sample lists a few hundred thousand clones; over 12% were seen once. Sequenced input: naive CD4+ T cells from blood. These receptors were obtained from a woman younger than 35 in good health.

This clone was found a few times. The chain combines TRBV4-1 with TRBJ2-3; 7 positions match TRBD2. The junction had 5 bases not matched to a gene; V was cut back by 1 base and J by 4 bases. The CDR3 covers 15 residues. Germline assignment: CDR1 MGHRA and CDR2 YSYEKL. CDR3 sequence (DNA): TGCGCCAGCAGCCAAGGAGGCGGGAGCCCAGATACGCAGTATTTT. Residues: CASSQGGGSPDTQYF.

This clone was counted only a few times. The CDR3 region is CASSTTGTTNTGELFF. Here the CDR3 DNA reads TGTGCCAGCAGCACGACCGGGACTACAAACACCGGGGAGCTGTTTTTT. J is TRBJ2-2 and V is TRBV7-3; 7 nucleotides align to TRBD2. Germline V lookup: CDR1 SGHTA, CDR2 FQGTGA. The junction had 8 bases not matched to a gene; V was cut back by 5 bases and J by 2 bases. This CDR3 contains 16 residues.

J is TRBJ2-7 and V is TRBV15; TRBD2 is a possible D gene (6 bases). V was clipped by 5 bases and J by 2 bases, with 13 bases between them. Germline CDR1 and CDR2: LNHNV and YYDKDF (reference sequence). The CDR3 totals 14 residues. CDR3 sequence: CATSPTGDPYEQYF. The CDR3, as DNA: TGTGCCACCAGCCCCACGGGAGACCCCTACGAGCAGTACTTC.

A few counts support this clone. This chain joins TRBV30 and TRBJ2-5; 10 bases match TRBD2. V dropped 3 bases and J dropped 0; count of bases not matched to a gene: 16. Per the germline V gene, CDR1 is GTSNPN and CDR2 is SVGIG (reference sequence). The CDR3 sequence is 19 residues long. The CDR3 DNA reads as TGTGCCTGGAGGCCCGCTGGGGCCCTAGCGGGGGATTACCAAGAGACCCAGTACTTC. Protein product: CAWRPAGALAGDYQETQYF.

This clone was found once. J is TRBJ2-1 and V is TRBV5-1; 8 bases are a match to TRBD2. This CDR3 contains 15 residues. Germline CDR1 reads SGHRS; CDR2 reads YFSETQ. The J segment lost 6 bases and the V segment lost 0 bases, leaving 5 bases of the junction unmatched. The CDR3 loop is CASSLAGTRSNEQFF. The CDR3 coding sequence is TGCGCCAGCAGCTTGGCCGGGACTAGATCCAATGAGCAGTTCTTC.

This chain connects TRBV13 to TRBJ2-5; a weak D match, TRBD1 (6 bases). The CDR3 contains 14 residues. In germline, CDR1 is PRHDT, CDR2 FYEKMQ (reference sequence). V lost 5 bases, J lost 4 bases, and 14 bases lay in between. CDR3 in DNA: TGTGCCAGCAGCGGCACAGGGACGGGAGAGACCCAGTACTTC. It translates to CASSGTGTGETQYF.

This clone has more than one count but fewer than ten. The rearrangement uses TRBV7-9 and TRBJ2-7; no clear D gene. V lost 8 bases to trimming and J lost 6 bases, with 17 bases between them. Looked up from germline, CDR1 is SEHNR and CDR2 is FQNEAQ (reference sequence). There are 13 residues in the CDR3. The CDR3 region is CASASPNKFEQYF. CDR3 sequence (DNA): TGTGCCAGCGCCTCCCCCAACAAATTCGAGCAGTACTTC.

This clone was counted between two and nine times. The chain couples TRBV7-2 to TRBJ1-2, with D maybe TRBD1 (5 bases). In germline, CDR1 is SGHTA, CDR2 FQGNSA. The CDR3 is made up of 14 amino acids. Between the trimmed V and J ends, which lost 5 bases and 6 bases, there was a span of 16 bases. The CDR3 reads CASSEYRKKDGYTF. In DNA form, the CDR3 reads TGTGCCAGCAGCGAGTACAGGAAGAAGGATGGCTACACCTTC.

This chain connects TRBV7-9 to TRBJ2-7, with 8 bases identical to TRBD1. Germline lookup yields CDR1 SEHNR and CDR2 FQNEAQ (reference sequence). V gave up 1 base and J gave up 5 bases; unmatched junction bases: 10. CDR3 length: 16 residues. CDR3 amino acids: CASSLEGQGILDEQYF. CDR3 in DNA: TGTGCCAGCAGCTTAGAAGGACAGGGAATTTTGGACGAGCAGTACTTC.

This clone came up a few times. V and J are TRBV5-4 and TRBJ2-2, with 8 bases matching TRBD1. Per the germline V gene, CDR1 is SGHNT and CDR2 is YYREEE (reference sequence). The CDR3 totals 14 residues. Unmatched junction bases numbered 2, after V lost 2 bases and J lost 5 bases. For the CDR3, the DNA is TGTGCCAGCAGCTTCCAGGGGGCAACCGGGGAGCTGTTTTTT. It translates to CASSFQGATGELFF.

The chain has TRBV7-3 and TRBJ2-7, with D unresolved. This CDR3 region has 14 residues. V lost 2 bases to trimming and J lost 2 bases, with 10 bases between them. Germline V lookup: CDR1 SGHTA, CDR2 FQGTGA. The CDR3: CASSLVGTPYEQYF. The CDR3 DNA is TGTGCCAGCAGCTTAGTGGGCACGCCCTACGAGCAGTACTTC.

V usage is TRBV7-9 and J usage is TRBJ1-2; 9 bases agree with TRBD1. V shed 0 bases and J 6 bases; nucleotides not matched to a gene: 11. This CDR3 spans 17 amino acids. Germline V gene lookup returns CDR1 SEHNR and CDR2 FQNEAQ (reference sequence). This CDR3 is CASSLANRGRGTDGYTF. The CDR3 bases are TGTGCCAGCAGCTTAGCGAACAGGGGGCGCGGGACGGATGGCTACACCTTC.

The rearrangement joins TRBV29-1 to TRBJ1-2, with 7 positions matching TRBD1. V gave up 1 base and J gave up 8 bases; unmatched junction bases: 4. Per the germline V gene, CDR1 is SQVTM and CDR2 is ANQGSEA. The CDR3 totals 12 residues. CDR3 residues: CSVEGQGEGYTF. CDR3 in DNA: TGCAGCGTTGAAGGGCAGGGGGAGGGCTACACCTTC. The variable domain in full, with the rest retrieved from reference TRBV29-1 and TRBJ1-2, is SAVISQKPSRDICQRGTSLTIQCQVDSQVTMMFWYRQQPGQSLTLIATANQGSEATYESGFVIDKFPISRPNLTFSTLTVSNMSPEDSSIYLCSVEGQGEGYTFGSGTRLTVV.

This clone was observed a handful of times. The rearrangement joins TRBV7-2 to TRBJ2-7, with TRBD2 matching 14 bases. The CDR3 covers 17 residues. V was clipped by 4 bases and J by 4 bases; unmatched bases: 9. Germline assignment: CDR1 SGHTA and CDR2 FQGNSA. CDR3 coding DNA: TGTGCCAGCAGCTCCACGGGACTAGCGGGGGTTGCATACGAGCAGTACTTC. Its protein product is CASSSTGLAGVAYEQYF.

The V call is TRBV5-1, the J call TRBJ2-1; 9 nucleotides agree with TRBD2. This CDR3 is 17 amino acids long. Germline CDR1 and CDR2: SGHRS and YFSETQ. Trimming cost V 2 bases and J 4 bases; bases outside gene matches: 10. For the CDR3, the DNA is TGCGCCAGCAGCTTTGGACGGGCTAGCGGGATTTACAATGAGCAGTTCTTC. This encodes CASSFGRASGIYNEQFF.

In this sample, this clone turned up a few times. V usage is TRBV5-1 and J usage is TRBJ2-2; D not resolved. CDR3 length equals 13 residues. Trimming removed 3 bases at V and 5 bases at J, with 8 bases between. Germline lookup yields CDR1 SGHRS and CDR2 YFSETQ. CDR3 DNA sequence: TGCGCCAGCAGCTCGGTAACGACCGGGGAGCTGTTTTTT. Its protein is CASSSVTTGELFF.

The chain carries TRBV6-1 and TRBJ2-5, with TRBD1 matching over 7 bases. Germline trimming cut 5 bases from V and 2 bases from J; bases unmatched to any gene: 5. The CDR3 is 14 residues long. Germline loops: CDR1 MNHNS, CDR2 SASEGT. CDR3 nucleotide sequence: TGTGCCAGCAGTCCCCGACAGGGACAAGAGACCCAGTACTTC. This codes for CASSPRQGQETQYF.

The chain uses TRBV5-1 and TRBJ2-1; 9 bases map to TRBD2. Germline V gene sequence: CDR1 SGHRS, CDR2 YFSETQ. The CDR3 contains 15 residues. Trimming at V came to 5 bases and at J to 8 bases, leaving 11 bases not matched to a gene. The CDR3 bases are TGCGCCAGCAGAGAACGACTAGCGGTCTTCGATGAGCAGTTCTTC. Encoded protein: CASRERLAVFDEQFF.

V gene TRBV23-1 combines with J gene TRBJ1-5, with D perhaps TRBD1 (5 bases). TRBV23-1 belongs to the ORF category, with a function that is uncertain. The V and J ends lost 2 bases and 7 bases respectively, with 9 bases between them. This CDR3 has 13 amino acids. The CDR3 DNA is TGCGCCAGCAGTCAAGGGGCCCGGCAGCCCCAGCATTTT. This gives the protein CASSQGARQPQHF.

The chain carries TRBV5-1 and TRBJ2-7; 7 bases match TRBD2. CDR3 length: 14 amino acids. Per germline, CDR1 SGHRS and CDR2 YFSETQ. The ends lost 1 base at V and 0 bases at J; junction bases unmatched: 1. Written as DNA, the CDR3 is TGCGCCAGCAGCTTGTCTAGCGGCTCCTACGAGCAGTACTTC. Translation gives CASSLSSGSYEQYF.

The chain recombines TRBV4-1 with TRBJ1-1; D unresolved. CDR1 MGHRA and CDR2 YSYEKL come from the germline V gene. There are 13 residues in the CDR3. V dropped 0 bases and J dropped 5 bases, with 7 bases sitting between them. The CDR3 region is CASSQEERTEAFF. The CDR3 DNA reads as TGCGCCAGCAGCCAAGAAGAGAGGACTGAAGCTTTCTTT.

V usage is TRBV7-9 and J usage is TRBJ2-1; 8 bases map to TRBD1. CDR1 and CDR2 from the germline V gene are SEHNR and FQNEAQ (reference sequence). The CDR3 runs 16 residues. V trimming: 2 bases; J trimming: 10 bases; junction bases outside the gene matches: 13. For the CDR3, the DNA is TGTGCCAGCAGCTTAAAAGTTGACAGGGGAGTACGGGAGCAGTTCTTC. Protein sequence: CASSLKVDRGVREQFF.

CDR3 DNA: TGTGCCATCGAAGGGACAGGGGACACTGAAGCTTTCTTT. Translating it yields CAIEGTGDTEAFF. The rearrangement joins TRBV10-3 to TRBJ1-1; 10 bases are a match to TRBD1. This CDR3 region has 13 residues. Germline CDR1 reads ENHRY; CDR2 reads SYGVKD. The junction had 3 bases not matched to a gene; V was cut back by 8 bases and J by 3 bases.

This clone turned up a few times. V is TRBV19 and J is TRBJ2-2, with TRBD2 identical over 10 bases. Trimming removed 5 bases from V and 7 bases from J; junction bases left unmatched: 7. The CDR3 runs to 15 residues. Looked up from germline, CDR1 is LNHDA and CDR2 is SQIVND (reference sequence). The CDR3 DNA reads TGTGCCAGTAGTCCCCGGCTAGCGGGAGTCGGGGAGCTGTTTTTT. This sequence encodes CASSPRLAGVGELFF.